Listed below are T cell receptor beta chains from one sample, sequenced in a study of blood T cell repertoires in COVID-19. The data were produced by immunoSEQ multiplex PCR, yet TCRdb's version contains in-frame clones alone and is incomplete. The table includes roughly 250,000 clones, around 82% detected once. Sequenced material: peripheral blood. All receptors derive from a woman aged 80 or over with active or convalescent COVID-19. Both conserved end residues are part of each CDR3.

TRBJ2-3	TRBV7-2	CASSLASGLDTQYF
TRBJ1-1	TRBV29-1	CSVATDEAFF
TRBJ1-1	TRBV6-5	CASKETGGLNTEAFF
TRBJ2-3	TRBV18	CASSLQTSGGPNTQYF
TRBJ1-6	TRBV30	CAWSGQDQALNSPLHF
TRBJ1-2	TRBV30	CAWASPGGRGYTF
TRBJ2-1	TRBV7-9	CASSFWTTGTEQFF
TRBJ2-7	TRBV21-1	CASSPERDYSYEQYF
TRBJ1-2	TRBV14	CASSLLRGSAYGYTF
TRBJ2-5	TRBV2	CASSGLGEETQYF
TRBJ1-1	TRBV7-8	CASSPGEAGLMTEAFF
TRBJ1-4	TRBV6-6	CASSTYPDMEKLFF
TRBJ2-1	TRBV10-1	CASSGVGGGRPYNEQFF
TRBJ1-1	TRBV11-3	CASSDSSGNTEAFF
TRBJ1-5	TRBV6-1	CASSEAKDSLNQPQHF
TRBJ2-3	TRBV10-1	CASSAYRGQGTDTQYF
TRBJ2-1	TRBV12-3/TRBV12-4	CASSLTRGNEQFF
TRBJ1-3	TRBV9	CASSGDSSGNTIYF
TRBJ1-2	TRBV28	CASSSGRGQGPNYGYTF
TRBJ1-5	TRBV19	CASSIGHFRGYSNQPQHF
TRBJ2-5	TRBV10-1	CASSKTITGKETQYF
TRBJ1-4	TRBV2	CASSLDRDWEKLFF